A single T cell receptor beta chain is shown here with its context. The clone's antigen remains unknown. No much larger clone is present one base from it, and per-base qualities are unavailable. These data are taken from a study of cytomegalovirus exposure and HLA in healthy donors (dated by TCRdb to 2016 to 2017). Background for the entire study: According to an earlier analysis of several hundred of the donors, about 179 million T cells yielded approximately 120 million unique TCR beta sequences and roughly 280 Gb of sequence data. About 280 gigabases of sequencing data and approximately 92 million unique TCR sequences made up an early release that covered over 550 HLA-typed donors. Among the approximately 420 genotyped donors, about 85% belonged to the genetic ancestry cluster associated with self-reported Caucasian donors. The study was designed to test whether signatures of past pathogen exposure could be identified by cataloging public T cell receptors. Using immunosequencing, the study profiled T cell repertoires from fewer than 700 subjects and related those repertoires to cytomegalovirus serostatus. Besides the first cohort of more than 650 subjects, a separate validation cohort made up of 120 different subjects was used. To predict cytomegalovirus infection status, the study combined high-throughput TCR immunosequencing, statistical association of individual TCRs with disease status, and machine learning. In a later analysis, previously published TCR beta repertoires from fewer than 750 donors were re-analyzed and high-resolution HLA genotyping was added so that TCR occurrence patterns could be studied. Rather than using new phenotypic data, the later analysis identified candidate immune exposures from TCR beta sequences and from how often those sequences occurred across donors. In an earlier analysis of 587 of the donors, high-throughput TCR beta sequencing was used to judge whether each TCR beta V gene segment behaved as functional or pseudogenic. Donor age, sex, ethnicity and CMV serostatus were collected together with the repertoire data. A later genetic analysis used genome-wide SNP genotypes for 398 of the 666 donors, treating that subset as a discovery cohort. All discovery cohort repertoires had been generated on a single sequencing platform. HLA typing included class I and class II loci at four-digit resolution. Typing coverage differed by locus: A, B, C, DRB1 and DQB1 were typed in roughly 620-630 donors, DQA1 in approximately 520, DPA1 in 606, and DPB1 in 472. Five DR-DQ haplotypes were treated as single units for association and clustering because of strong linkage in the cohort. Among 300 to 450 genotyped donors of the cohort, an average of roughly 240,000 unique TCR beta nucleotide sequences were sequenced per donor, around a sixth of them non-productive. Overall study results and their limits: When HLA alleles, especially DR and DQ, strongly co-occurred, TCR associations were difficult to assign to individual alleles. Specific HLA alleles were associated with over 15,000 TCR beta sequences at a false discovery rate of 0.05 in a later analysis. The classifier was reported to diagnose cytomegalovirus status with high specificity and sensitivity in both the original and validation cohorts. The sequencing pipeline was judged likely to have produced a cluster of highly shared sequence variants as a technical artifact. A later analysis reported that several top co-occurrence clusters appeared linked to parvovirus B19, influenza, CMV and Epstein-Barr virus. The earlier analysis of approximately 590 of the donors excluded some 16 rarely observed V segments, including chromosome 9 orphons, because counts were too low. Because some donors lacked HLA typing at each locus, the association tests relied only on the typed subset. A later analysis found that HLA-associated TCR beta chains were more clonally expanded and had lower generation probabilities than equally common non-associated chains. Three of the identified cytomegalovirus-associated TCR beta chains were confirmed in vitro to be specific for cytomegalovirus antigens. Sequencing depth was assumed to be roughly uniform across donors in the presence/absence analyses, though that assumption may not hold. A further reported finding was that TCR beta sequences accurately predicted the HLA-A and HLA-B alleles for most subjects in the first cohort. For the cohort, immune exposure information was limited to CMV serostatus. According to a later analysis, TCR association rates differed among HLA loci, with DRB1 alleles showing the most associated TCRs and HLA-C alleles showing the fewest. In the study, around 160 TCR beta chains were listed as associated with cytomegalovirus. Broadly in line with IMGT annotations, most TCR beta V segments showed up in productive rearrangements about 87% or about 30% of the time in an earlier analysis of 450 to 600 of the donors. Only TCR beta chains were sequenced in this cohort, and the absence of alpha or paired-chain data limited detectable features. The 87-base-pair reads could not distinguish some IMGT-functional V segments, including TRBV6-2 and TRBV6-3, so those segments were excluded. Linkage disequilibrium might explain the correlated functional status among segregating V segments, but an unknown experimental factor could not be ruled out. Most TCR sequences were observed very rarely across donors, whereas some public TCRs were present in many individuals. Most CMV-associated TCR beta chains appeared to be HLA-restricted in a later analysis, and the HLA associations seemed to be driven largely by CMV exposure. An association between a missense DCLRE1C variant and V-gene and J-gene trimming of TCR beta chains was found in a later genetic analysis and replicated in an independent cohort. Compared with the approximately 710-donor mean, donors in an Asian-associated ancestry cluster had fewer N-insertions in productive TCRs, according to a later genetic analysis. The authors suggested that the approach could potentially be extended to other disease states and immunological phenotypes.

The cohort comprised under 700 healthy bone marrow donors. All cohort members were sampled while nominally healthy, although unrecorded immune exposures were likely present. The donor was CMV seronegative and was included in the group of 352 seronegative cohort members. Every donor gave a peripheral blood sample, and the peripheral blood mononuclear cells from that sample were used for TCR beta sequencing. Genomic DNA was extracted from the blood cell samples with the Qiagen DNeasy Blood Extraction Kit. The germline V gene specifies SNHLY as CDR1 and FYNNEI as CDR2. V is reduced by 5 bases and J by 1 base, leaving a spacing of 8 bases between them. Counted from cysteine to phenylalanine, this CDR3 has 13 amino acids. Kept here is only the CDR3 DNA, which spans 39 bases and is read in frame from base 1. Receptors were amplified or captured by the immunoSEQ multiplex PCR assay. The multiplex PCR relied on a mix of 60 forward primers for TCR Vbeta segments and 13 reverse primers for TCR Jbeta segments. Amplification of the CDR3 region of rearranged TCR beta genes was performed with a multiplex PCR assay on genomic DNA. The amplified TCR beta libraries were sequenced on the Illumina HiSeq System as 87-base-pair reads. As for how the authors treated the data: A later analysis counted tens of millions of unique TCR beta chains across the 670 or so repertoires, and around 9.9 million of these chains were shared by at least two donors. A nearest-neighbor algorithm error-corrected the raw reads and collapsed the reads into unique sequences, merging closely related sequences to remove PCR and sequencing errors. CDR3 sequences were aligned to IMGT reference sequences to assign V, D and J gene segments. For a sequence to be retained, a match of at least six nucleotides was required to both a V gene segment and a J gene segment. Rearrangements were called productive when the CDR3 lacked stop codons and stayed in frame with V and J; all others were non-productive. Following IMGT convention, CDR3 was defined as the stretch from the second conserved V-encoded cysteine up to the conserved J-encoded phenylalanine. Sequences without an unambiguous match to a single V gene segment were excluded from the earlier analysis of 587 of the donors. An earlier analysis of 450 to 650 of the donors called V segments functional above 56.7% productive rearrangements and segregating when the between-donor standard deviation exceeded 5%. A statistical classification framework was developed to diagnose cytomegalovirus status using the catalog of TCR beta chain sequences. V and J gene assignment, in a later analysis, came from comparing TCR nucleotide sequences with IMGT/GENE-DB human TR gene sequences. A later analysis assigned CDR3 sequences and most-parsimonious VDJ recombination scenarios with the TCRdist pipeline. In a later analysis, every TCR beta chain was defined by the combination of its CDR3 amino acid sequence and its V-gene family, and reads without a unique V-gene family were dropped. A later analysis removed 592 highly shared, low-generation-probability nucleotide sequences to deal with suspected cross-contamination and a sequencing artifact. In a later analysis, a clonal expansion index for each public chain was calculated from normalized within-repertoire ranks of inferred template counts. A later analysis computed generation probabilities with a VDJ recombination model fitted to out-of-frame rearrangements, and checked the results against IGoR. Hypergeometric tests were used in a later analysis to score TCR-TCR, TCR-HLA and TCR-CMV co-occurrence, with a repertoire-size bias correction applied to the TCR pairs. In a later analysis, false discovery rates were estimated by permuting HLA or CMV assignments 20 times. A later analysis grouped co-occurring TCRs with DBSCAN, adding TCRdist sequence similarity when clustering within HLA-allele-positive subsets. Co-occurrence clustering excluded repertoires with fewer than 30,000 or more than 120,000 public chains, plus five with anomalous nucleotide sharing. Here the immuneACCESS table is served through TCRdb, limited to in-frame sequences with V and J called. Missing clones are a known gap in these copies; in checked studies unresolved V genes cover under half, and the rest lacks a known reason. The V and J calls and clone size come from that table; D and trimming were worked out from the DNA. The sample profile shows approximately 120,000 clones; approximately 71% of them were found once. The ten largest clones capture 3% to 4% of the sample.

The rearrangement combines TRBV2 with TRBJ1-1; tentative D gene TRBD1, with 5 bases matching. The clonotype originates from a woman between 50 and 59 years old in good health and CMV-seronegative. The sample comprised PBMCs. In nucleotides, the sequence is TGTGCCAGCAGTCTTACAGGGAACACTGAAGCTTTCTTT. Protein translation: CASSLTGNTEAFF. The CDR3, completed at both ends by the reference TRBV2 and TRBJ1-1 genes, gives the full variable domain EPEVTQTPSHQVTQMGQEVILRCVPISNHLYFYWYRQILGQKVEFLVSFYNNEISEKSEIFDDQFSVERPDGSNFTLKIRSTKLEDSAMYFCASSLTGNTEAFFGQGTRLTVV.